This T cell receptor beta chain was recorded in a study of cytomegalovirus exposure and HLA in healthy donors. Findings and limits, study-wide: At a 0.05 false discovery rate, a later analysis found around 15,000 TCR beta sequences to be associated with HLA alleles.

Unmatched junction bases numbered 2, after V lost 6 bases and J lost 1 base. CDR3 length: 15 residues. The germline V gene has CDR1 ENHRY and CDR2 SYGVKD. PCR used 60 Vbeta primers and 13 Jbeta primers. Generated by immunoSEQ multiplex PCR, the TCRdb table keeps only in-frame clones and is missing some. The sample has 80,000 or so clones, about 80% seen once. This clone was counted once. The antigen remains unidentified. The V and J genes are TRBV10-3 and TRBJ1-3, with TRBD1 matching over 11 bases. This receptor was taken from a woman aged 40 to 49 in good health and CMV-seronegative. Input material: PBMCs. The chain's CDR3 is CAISGDRGSGNTIYF. The CDR3 nucleotides read TGTGCCATCAGCGGGGACAGGGGGTCTGGAAACACCATATATTTT.